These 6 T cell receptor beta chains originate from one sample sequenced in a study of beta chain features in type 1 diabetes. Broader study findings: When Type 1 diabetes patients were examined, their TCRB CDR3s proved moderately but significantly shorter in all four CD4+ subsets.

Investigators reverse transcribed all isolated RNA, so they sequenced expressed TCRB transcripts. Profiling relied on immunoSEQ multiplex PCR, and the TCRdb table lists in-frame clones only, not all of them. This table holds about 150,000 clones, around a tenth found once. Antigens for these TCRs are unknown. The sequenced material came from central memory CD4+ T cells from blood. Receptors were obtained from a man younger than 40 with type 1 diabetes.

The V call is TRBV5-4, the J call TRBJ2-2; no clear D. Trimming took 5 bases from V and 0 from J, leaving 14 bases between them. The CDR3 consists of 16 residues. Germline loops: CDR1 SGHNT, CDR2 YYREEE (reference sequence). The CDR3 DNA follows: TGTGCCAGCAGAACGCACCTAAATGCGAACACCGGGGAGCTGTTTTTT. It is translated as CASRTHLNANTGELFF.

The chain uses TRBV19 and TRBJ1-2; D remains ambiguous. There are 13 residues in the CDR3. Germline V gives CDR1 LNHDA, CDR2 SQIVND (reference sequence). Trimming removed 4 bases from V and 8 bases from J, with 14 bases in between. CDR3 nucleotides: TGTGCCAGTAGTAGGGAGGAGTCGGGCGGCTACACCTTC. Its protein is CASSREESGGYTF.

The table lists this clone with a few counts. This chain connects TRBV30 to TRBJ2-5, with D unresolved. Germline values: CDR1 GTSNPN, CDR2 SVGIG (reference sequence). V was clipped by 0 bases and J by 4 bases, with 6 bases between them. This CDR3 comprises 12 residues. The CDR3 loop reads CAWSVLAETQYF. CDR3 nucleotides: TGTGCCTGGAGTGTACTCGCAGAGACCCAGTACTTC.

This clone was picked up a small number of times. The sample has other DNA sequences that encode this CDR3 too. The CDR3 here is CASSARGLQNTEAFF. The CDR3 DNA is TGTGCCAGCTCGGCTAGGGGACTCCAGAACACTGAAGCTTTCTTT. V usage is TRBV18 and J usage is TRBJ1-1; D perhaps matches TRBD1 (5 bases). V lost 6 bases, J lost 1 base, and 15 bases lay in between. CDR3 length: 15 amino acids. Germline V gene sequence: CDR1 KGHSH, CDR2 LQKENI.

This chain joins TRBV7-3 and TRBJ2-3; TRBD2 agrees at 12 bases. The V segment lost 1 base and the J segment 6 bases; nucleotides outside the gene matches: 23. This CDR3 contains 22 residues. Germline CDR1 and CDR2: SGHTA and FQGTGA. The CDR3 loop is CASSLIPGPGLAGPGGSDTQYF. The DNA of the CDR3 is TGTGCCAGCAGCTTAATACCCGGTCCGGGACTAGCGGGCCCCGGAGGAAGTGATACGCAGTATTTT. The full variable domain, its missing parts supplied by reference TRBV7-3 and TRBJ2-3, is GAGVSQTPSNKVTEKGKYVELRCDPISGHTALYWYRQSLGQGPEFLIYFQGTGAADDSGLPNDRFFAVRPEGSVSTLKIQRTERGDSAVYLCASSLIPGPGLAGPGGSDTQYFGPGTRLTVL.

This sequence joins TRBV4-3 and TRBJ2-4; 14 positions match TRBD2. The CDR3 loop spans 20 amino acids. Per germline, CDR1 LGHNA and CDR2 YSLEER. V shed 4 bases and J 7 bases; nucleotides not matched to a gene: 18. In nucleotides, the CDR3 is TGCGCCAGCAGCCCTCAAGCTACCCCGGGACTAGCGGGAGTATGGAACATTCAGTACTTC. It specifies CASSPQATPGLAGVWNIQYF.